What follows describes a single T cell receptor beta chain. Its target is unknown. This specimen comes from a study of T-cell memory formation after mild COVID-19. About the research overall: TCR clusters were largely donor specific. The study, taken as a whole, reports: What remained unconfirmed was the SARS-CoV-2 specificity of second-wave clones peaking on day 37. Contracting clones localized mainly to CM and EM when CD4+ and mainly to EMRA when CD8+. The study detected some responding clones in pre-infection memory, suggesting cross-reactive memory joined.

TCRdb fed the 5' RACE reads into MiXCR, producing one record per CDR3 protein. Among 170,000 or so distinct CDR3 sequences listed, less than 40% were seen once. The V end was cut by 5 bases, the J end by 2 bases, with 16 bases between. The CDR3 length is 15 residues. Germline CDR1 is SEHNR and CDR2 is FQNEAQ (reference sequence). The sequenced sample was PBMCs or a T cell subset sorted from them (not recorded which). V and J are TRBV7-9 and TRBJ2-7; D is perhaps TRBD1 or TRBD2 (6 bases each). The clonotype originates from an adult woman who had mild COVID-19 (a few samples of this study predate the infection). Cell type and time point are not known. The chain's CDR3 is CASSGGRGQTYEQYF. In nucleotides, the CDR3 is TGTGCCAGCAGCGGAGGGCGGGGACAAACCTACGAGCAGTACTTC.